This T cell receptor (beta chain) was recovered during a study of blood T cells in healthy people across ages. The germline CDR1 and CDR2 sequences are DFQATT and SNEGSKA (reference sequence). The CDR3 extends over 14 amino acids. Germline trimming cut 6 bases from V and 3 bases from J; bases unmatched to any gene: 6. Sample-barcoded 5' priming and a J-beta primer mix drove a second PCR of 7 to 11 cycles. From each sample, at least 2.5 million paired-end reads containing CDR3 were obtained. MiXCR, run by TCRdb on the 5' RACE reads, gives a single entry per CDR3 protein. This sample has hundreds of thousands of distinct CDR3 sequences, with around 32% found just once. There are many counts of this clonotype. Whenever a sample was processed, at least 6 million PBMCs were isolated.

The J gene is TRBJ1-4, the V gene TRBV20-1; 8 nucleotides agree with TRBD1. Input material: blood. The sequence came from a woman of 80 years or more in good health. The CDR3: CSASGTGANEKLFF. The CDR3 region has the DNA TGCAGTGCCTCGGGGACAGGCGCTAATGAAAAACTGTTTTTT.